This TCR beta chain was observed in a study of neoadjuvant anti-PD-1 for oral cavity cancer. The germline V and J ends were trimmed by 2 bases and 3 bases, with 3 bases remaining between them. Germline CDR1 SGHRS, CDR2 YFSETQ. The CDR3 has 11 residues. Generated by immunoSEQ multiplex PCR, the TCRdb table keeps only in-frame clones and is missing some. The sample lists tens of thousands of clones; around 80% were seen once. With respect to this clone: As yet, its antigen is unknown.

Overall study results and limits: With three patients per group, TCR findings need larger cohorts.

This clonotype was sampled from a person aged 40 to 85 with oral cavity squamous cell carcinoma. The V call is TRBV5-1, the J call TRBJ2-7; D is undetermined. Source: PBMCs, taken before nivolumab (anti-PD-1) treatment. The CDR3 nucleotides are TGCGCCAGCAGCTTTCACTACGAGCAGTACTTC. Translated: CASSFHYEQYF. Complete variable domain (other parts from reference TRBV5-1 and TRBJ2-7): KAGVTQTPRYLIKTRGQQVTLSCSPISGHRSVSWYQQTPGQGLQFLFEYFSETQRNKGNFPGRFSGRQFSNSRSEMNVSTLELGDSALYLCASSFHYEQYFGPGTRLTVT.